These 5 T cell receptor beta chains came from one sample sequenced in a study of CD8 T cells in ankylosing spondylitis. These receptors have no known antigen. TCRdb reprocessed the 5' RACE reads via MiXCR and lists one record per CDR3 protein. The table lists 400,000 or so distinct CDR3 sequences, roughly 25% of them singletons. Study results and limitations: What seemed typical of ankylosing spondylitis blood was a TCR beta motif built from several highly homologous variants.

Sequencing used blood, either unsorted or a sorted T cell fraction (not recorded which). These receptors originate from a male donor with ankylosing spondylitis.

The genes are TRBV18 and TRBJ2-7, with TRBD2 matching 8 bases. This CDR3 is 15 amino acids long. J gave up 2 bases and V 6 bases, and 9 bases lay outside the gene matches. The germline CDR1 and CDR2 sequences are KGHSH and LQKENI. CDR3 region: CASSPPHSGAYEQYF. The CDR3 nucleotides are TGTGCCAGCTCCCCCCCTCATAGCGGGGCCTACGAGCAGTACTTC.

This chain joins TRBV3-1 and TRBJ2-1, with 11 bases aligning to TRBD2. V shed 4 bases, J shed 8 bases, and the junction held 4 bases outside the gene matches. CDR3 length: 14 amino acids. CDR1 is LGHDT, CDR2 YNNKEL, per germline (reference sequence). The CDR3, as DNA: TGTGCCAGCAGCCCTACTAGCGGGAGTTATGAGCAGTTCTTC. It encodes CASSPTSGSYEQFF.

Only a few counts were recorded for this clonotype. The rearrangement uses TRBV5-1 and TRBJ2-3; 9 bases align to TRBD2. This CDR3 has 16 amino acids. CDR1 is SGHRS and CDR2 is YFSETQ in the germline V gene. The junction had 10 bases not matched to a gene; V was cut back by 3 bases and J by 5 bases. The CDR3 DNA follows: TGCGCCAGCAGCTACCAAGCGGGAGGACAAGGAGATACGCAGTATTTT. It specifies CASSYQAGGQGDTQYF. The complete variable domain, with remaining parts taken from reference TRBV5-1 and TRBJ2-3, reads KAGVTQTPRYLIKTRGQQVTLSCSPISGHRSVSWYQQTPGQGLQFLFEYFSETQRNKGNFPGRFSGRQFSNSRSEMNVSTLELGDSALYLCASSYQAGGQGDTQYFGPGTRLTVL.

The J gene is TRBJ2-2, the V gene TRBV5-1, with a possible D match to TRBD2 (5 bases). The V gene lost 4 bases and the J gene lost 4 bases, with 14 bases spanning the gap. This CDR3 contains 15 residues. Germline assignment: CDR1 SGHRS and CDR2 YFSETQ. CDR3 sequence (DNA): TGCGCCAGCAGCCCCTCAGCGGTCGGCACCGGGGAGCTGTTTTTT. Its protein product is CASSPSAVGTGELFF.

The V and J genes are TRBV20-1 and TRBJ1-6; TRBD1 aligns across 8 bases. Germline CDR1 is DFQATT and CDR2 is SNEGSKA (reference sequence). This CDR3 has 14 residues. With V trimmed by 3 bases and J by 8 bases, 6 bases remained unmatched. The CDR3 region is CSASTAGGDSPLHF. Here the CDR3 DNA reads TGCAGTGCTAGCACGGCAGGGGGCGATTCACCCCTCCACTTT.